A single sample gave rise to the 30 T cell receptor delta chains below, sequenced in a study of gamma-delta T cells after stem cell transplantation (dated by TCRdb to about 2016). To prepare the library, RT-PCR was applied. The listed sequencing device is Illumina MiSeq. TCRdb reprocessed the public data with the CATT caller; entries with the same nucleotide sequence were combined afterwards. The table for this sample lists about 1,200 delta-chain clones; 35% to 45% of them were counted only once. The top ten clonotypes cover approximately 42% of the sample. Source material: gamma-delta T cells. These receptors were obtained from a human donor. It is not recorded whose cells these are; they may come from a transplant donor.

This clone was observed a few times. V usage is TRDV1 and J usage is TRDJ2; TRDD3 agrees at 10 bases. CDR1 and CDR2 (germline): TSWWSYY, QGS. The CDR3 consists of 23 residues. The junction had 27 bases not matched to a gene; V was cut back by 0 bases and J by 8 bases. CDR3 sequence (DNA): TGTGCTCTTGGGGAACTTCATTTCCTACGACTACTGGGGGATCCCCCGGGGGCGGCACAACTCTTCTTT. It is translated as CALGELHFLRLLGDPPGAAQLFF.

This clone was counted only a few times. Since a far larger clone is one base different, this is likely a read error. The genes are TRDV2 and TRDJ3, with 7 bases lining up with TRDD3. The junction had 26 bases not matched to a gene; V was cut back by 0 bases and J by 1 base. This CDR3 region has 25 residues. Looked up from germline, CDR1 is GEAIGNYY and CDR2 is EKD. This CDR3 is CACDTVSGWGTPPRLSSWDTRQMFF. The CDR3 bases are TGTGCCTGTGACACCGTGAGTGGATGGGGGACCCCGCCTCGTTTATCGTCCTGGGACACCCGACAGATGTTTTTC.

The sample holds a few counts of this clone. The CDR3 is CACDALAASTDKLIF. For the CDR3, the DNA is TGTGCCTGTGACGCCCTGGCGGCCTCCACCGATAAACTCATCTTT. The V call is TRDV2, the J call TRDJ1; D call uncertain. The CDR3 has 15 residues. Germline V gene data show CDR1 as GEAIGNYY and CDR2 as EKD. Trimming removed 3 bases from V and 1 base from J, with 14 bases in between.

CDR3 bases: TGTGCCTTCCCAGGCCTGGGTGGACGTGAGGACGAAGACTTACTCATCTTT. Translated, it gives CAFPGLGGREDEDLLIF. The genes are TRDV3 and TRDJ1; TRDD3 is a possible D gene (5 bases). The CDR3 is 17 amino acids. Germline lookup yields CDR1 TVYSNPD and CDR2 GDNSRS (reference sequence). Trimming cost V 3 bases and J 10 bases, with 33 bases left between them. Together with reference TRDV3 and TRDJ1, the CDR3 gives the full variable domain: CDKVTQSSPDQTVASGSEVVLLCTYDTVYSNPDLFWYRIRPDYSFQFVFYGDNSRSEGADFTQGRFSVKHILTQKAFHLVISPVRTEDSATYYCAFPGLGGREDEDLLIFGKGTRVTVEP.

The V and J genes are TRDV3 and TRDJ1, with 13 nucleotides matching TRDD3. Trimming cost V 0 bases and J 4 bases; bases outside gene matches: 29. The CDR3 covers 23 residues. The germline CDR1 and CDR2 sequences are TVYSNPD and GDNSRS (reference sequence). The CDR3 coding sequence is TGTGCCTTTAGTCCCCCGCGTGTACGTTTACTGGGGGATACGCGTATCCCGTACGATAAACTCATCTTT. It yields the protein CAFSPPRVRLLGDTRIPYDKLIF.

This chain links TRDV2 with TRDJ3, with a tentative D call TRDD3 (6 bases). The length of the CDR3 is 18 residues. The germline V gene encodes CDR1 GEAIGNYY and CDR2 EKD. V lost 1 base and J lost 0, with 12 bases in between. CDR3 sequence (DNA): TGTGCCTGTGACACGGCTGGGGAGAGCTCCTGGGACACCCGACAGATGTTTTTC. Amino acid sequence: CACDTAGESSWDTRQMFF.

This clone was detected a few times. The chain employs TRDV2 and TRDJ3; D uncertain. The CDR3 loop spans 18 amino acids. Germline V CDR1 and CDR2: GEAIGNYY, EKD. Trimming removed 0 bases from V and 0 bases from J, with 11 bases in between. The CDR3 DNA reads as TGTGCCTGTGACACCGCGGACAAAAGCTCCTGGGACACCCGACAGATGTTTTTC. This sequence encodes CACDTADKSSWDTRQMFF.

The chain uses TRDV2 and TRDJ1; 7 positions agree with TRDD3. The trim removed 0 bases at V and 3 bases at J, leaving 18 bases unmatched. This CDR3 spans 19 amino acids. Per germline, CDR1 GEAIGNYY and CDR2 EKD. The CDR3 here is CACDTITPRGIRWADKLIF. CDR3 DNA sequence: TGTGCCTGTGACACCATTACCCCCCGGGGGATCCGCTGGGCCGATAAACTCATCTTT.

By share, this clone ranks as large. The chain recombines TRDV2 with TRDJ1; 10 nucleotides line up with TRDD3. The V gene's germline CDR1 is GEAIGNYY and CDR2 EKD. V lost 3 bases to trimming and J lost 0 bases; unmatched junction nucleotides: 12. There are 18 residues in the CDR3. CDR3 DNA sequence: TGTGCCTGTGACCCCCTCGTACTGGGGGATCGGAACACCGATAAACTCATCTTT. It translates to CACDPLVLGDRNTDKLIF.

Concerning this clone: This may arise from a read error, as a much more abundant clone is one base away. The J gene is TRDJ1, the V gene TRDV1; a weak D match, TRDD3 (6 bases). The CDR3 is 20 amino acids. Germline lookup yields CDR1 TSWWSYY and CDR2 QGS. Trimming removed 8 bases at V and 0 bases at J, with 31 bases between. The CDR3 region is CALTLAPVETWGSYTDKLIF. In DNA form, the CDR3 reads TGTGCTCTTACATTAGCCCCTGTCGAGACCTGGGGCTCCTACACCGATAAACTCATCTTT.

This chain connects TRDV3 to TRDJ1; 8 bases align to TRDD3. The germline V gene has CDR1 TVYSNPD and CDR2 GDNSRS (reference sequence). Trimming removed 4 bases from V and 4 bases from J; junction bases left unmatched: 11. The CDR3 has 14 residues. The chain's CDR3 is CACDTLLGDDKLIF. The CDR3 DNA reads as TGTGCCTGTGACACCCTCCTGGGGGACGATAAACTCATCTTT.

Within the sample, this clone is hyperexpanded. The sample holds other DNA sequences that translate to the same CDR3. The V and J genes are TRDV1 and TRDJ1, with D unclear. V lost 3 bases, J lost 0 bases, and 32 bases lay in between. This CDR3 has 22 residues. In germline, CDR1 is TSWWSYY, CDR2 QGS. For the CDR3, the DNA is TGTGCTCTTGGGGACTTACGGCTGGTTTGGTTTGACACTCCCGACTACACCGATAAACTCATCTTT. Protein: CALGDLRLVWFDTPDYTDKLIF.

This clone was counted once. A much larger clone differs by one base, so this may be a read error. The chain couples TRDV2 to TRDJ1; 8 bases are a match to TRDD3. V lost 1 base, J lost 4 bases, and 10 bases stayed unmatched. The CDR3 runs 16 residues. The germline CDR1 and CDR2 sequences are GEAIGNYY and EKD. The CDR3 nucleotides read TGTGCCTGTGACACTGTAAGAGGGGATACTCACGATAAACTCATCTTT. Its protein product is CACDTVRGDTHDKLIF.

Points on this clone: This probably arose from a read error, given a far larger clone one base away. The J gene is TRDJ1, the V gene TRDV1, with D perhaps assigned TRDD2 or TRDD3 (7 bases each). Germline-derived CDR1 and CDR2 are TSWWSYY and QGS. The CDR3 length is 21 residues. This CDR3 is CALGEASFLLTYWGPPGKLTF. The DNA for the CDR3 is TGTGCTCTTGGGGAAGCCTCCTTCCTGCTGACTTACTGGGGCCCTCCGGGTAAACTCACCTTT.

This clone is large in the sample. This sequence joins TRDV2 and TRDJ1, with 13 bases aligning to TRDD3. V lost 3 bases, J lost 0 bases, and 12 bases stayed unmatched. This CDR3 has 19 residues. Germline V gene lookup returns CDR1 GEAIGNYY and CDR2 EKD. CDR3 loop: CACDPVLGDTPKYTDKLIF. The CDR3 DNA sequence: TGTGCCTGTGACCCGGTACTGGGGGATACGCCCAAATACACCGATAAACTCATCTTT.

In this sample, this clone turned up a few times. The chain joins TRDV2 to TRDJ1, with 8 bases that match TRDD3. Germline V CDR1 and CDR2: GEAIGNYY, EKD. The CDR3 is 16 residues long. V lost 3 bases and J lost 0; bases outside the gene matches: 8. The CDR3 loop reads CACDALGDRNTDKLIF. CDR3 sequence (DNA): TGTGCCTGTGACGCTCTGGGGGACCGTAACACCGATAAACTCATCTTT.

With respect to this clone: With a much larger clone just one base away, this may be a read error. The genes are TRDV2 and TRDJ1, with 8 bases matching TRDD3. Germline-derived CDR1 and CDR2 are GEAIGNYY and EKD. The CDR3 has 22 residues. The CDR3 spells CARDTVSQAENTGGPGTDKLIF. CDR3 bases: TGTGCCCGTGACACCGTATCGCAGGCTGAAAATACTGGGGGGCCAGGGACCGATAAACTCATCTTT.

This clone was detected a few times. The CDR3 loop reads CACDTVGTGGYKLIF. CDR3 nucleotides: TGTGCCTGTGACACCGTGGGTACTGGGGGATACAAACTCATCTTT. The V call is TRDV2, the J call TRDJ1; TRDD3 matches 12 bases. The CDR3 contains 15 residues. Germline V lookup: CDR1 GEAIGNYY, CDR2 EKD. J gave up 8 bases and V 0 bases, and 6 bases lay outside the gene matches.

Regarding this clone: It differs at one base from a far larger clone, so likely a read error. V and J are TRDV2 and TRDJ1, with 8 bases aligning to TRDD3. After removal of 3 bases from V and 3 bases from J, the junction contained 14 bases not matched to a gene. Germline V gene lookup returns CDR1 GEAIGNYY and CDR2 EKD. The length of the CDR3 is 17 residues. The CDR3 loop reads CACDLLKGDIVSDKLIF. The CDR3 DNA is TGTGCCTGTGACCTCCTAAAGGGGGATATTGTATCCGATAAACTCATCTTT.

This clone was recorded a few times. TCRdb pairs this DNA with a much larger clone's protein that differs at residue 10, likely a read error; the protein shown was translated from the DNA. The J gene is TRDJ1, the V gene TRDV2; the D is unclear. V was shortened by 0 bases and J by 3 bases, with 13 bases between the two germline ends. Germline values: CDR1 GEAIGNYY, CDR2 EKD. The CDR3 runs 15 residues. CDR3 in amino acids: CACDTVSLHADKLIF. The CDR3 DNA reads as TGTGCCTGTGACACCGTCTCCCTCCACGCCGATAAACTCATCTTT.

As regards this clone: A much bigger clone sits one base away, suggesting this may be a read error. The V gene is TRDV2, the J gene TRDJ1, with 7 bases that match TRDD3. The CDR3 covers 18 residues. The germline V gene has CDR1 GEAIGNYY and CDR2 EKD. With 1 base clipped from V and 3 bases from J, the junction kept 16 bases outside the gene matches. The CDR3: CACDTLGGTRAVSDKLIF. CDR3 nucleotides: TGTGCCTGTGACACTCTGGGGGGTACGCGGGCGGTGTCCGATAAACTCATCTTT.

With respect to this clone: Additional DNA sequences in this sample encode the identical CDR3. CDR3 sequence (DNA): TGTGCCTGTGACGCCTTACTGGGGGATCGGTACACCGATAAACTCATCTTT. Its protein product is CACDALLGDRYTDKLIF. The V call is TRDV2, the J call TRDJ1; 10 nucleotides line up with TRDD3. CDR3 length: 17 amino acids. Germline V gives CDR1 GEAIGNYY, CDR2 EKD. The V segment lost 3 bases and the J segment 0 bases; nucleotides outside the gene matches: 9.

This clone was seen only a few times. The V call is TRDV2, the J call TRDJ3; tentative D call: TRDD3 (5 bases). V lost 0 bases, J lost 0 bases, and 14 bases lay in between. Germline CDR1 and CDR2: GEAIGNYY and EKD. This CDR3 is built from 19 residues. CDR3 nucleotide sequence: TGTGCCTGTGACACCGCCTGGGCCCAAGGCTCCTGGGACACCCGACAGATGTTTTTC. As protein: CACDTAWAQGSWDTRQMFF.

The chain recombines TRDV2 with TRDJ1; the D gene is possibly TRDD3 (6 bases). Between the trimmed V and J ends, which lost 3 bases and 4 bases, there was a span of 38 bases. CDR3 length: 22 amino acids. In germline, CDR1 is GEAIGNYY, CDR2 EKD. CDR3 sequence (DNA): TGTGCCTGTGACCGCGTCCTTAACCACAAAGGTACTGGGCAAATGGGGCTCGATAAACTCATCTTT. This translates into CACDRVLNHKGTGQMGLDKLIF.

In its sample, this clone was seen a few times. One base separates it from a far larger clone, so it is likely a read error. The chain employs TRDV1 and TRDJ1; D is unclear. The germline V gene encodes CDR1 TSWWSYY and CDR2 QGS. V was shortened by 3 bases and J by 0 bases, with 32 bases between the two germline ends. The CDR3 loop spans 22 amino acids. CDR3 bases: TGTGCTCTTGGGGACTTACGGCTGGTTTGGCTTGACACTCCCGACTACACCGATAAACTCATCTTT. This sequence encodes CALGDLRLVWLDTPDYTDKLIF.

The chain carries TRDV1 and TRDJ1; the match to TRDD3 covers 8 bases. Germline V lookup: CDR1 TSWWSYY, CDR2 QGS. V dropped 1 base and J dropped 0; count of bases not matched to a gene: 10. This CDR3 has 18 amino acids. CDR3 sequence reads: CALGEHNGGSLYTDKLIF. In nucleotides, the CDR3 is TGTGCTCTTGGGGAACATAATGGGGGATCACTGTACACCGATAAACTCATCTTT.

This clone has a handful of counts. Other DNA sequences within the sample encode an identical CDR3. The V and J genes are TRDV2 and TRDJ1; 7 bases line up with TRDD3. Germline V CDR1 and CDR2: GEAIGNYY, EKD. The CDR3 spans 17 residues. Trimming took 3 bases from V and 1 from J; bases not matched to a gene: 13. In nucleotides, the CDR3 is TGTGCCTGTGACGCTATACTGGGGCCGACTTCCACCGATAAACTCATCTTT. Residues: CACDAILGPTSTDKLIF.

V and J are TRDV2 and TRDJ1, with 13 bases matching TRDD3. Germline V CDR1 and CDR2: GEAIGNYY, EKD. The V segment lost 1 base and the J segment 1 base; nucleotides outside the gene matches: 5. CDR3 length: 17 residues. CDR3 in DNA: TGTGCCTGTGACACACTGGGGGATACGCAGCTCACCGATAAACTCATCTTT. It translates to CACDTLGDTQLTDKLIF.

With respect to this clone: A far larger clone differs by one base, so this is likely a read error. The CDR3, as DNA: TGTGCCTGTGACATCACCCCCTACTGGGGGATACGCGCCGATAAACTCATCTTT. It yields the protein CACDITPYWGIRADKLIF. The J gene is TRDJ1, the V gene TRDV2; TRDD3 agrees at 13 bases. The CDR3 extends over 18 amino acids. The ends lost 2 bases at V and 3 bases at J; junction bases unmatched: 11. The V gene's germline CDR1 is GEAIGNYY and CDR2 EKD.

This chain connects TRDV1 to TRDJ1, with 8 nucleotides matching TRDD3. V gave up 2 bases and J gave up 1 base; unmatched junction bases: 21. The CDR3 covers 21 residues. Germline V gene sequence: CDR1 TSWWSYY, CDR2 QGS. The CDR3 region is CALGEGPSHYWGRFLTDKLIF. The DNA for the CDR3 is TGTGCTCTTGGGGAAGGGCCTTCTCACTACTGGGGGCGCTTCCTCACCGATAAACTCATCTTT.